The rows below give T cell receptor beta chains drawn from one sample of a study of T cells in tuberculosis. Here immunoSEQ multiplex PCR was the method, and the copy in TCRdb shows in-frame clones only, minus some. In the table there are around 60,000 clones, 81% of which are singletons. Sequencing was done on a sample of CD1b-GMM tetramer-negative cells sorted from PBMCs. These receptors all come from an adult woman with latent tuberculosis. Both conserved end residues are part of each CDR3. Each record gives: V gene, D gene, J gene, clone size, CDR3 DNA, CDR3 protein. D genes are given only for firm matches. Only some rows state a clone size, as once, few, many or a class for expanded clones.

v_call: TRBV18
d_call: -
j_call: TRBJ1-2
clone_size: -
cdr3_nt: TGTGCCAGCTCACCAAGCAGGGAAACTAACTATGGCTACACCTTC
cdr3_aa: CASSPSRETNYGYTF

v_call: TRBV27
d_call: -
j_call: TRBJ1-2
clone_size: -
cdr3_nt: TGTGCCAGCAGTTTAGGCAGCGGCTATGGCTACACCTTC
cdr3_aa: CASSLGSGYGYTF

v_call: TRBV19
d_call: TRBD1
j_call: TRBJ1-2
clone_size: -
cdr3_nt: TGTGCCAGTAGAAGAAAGACAGGGGCGGATGGCTACACCTTC
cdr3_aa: CASRRKTGADGYTF

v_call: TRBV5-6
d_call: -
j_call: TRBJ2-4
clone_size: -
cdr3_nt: TGTGCCAGCAGCTTGGGGAGCCTGAAAAACATTCAGTACTTC
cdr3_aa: CASSLGSLKNIQYF

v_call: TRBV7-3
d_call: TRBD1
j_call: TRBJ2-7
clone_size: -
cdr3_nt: TGTGCCAGCAGCCCTAACAGGGGGAGGGAGCAGTACTTC
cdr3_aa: CASSPNRGREQYF

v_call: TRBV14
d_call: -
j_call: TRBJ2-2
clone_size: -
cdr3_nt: TGTGCCAGCAGCCAAGTTACCGGGACACCGAACACCGGGGAGCTGTTTTTT
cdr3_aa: CASSQVTGTPNTGELFF

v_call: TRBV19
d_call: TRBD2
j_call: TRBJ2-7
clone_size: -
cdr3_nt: TGTGCCAGTAGCCTAAGCGGGAGCTCCTACGAGCAGTACTTC
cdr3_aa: CASSLSGSSYEQYF

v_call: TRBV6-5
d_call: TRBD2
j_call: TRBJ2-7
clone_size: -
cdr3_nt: TGTGCCAGCCGGACTAGCGGGACCTACGAGCAGTACTTC
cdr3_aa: CASRTSGTYEQYF

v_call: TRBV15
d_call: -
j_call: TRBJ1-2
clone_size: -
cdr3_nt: TGTGCCACCAGCAGAACTCAGGGTGAGGAAGGCTACACCTTC
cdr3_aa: CATSRTQGEEGYTF

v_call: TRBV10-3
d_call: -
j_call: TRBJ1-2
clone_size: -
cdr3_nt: TGTGCCATCGCCCTAGACGGATACTATGGCTACACCTTC
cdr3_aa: CAIALDGYYGYTF

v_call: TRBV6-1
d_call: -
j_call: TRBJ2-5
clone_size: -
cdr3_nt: TGTGCCAGCAGTGAAGCTCGAGATAGACTTCAAGAGACCCAGTACTTC
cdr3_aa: CASSEARDRLQETQYF

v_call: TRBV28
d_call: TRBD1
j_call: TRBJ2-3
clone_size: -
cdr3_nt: TGTGCCAGCAGTTTACCAGGGGGCGGCACAGATACGCAGTATTTT
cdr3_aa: CASSLPGGGTDTQYF

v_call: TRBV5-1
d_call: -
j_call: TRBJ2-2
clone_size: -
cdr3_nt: TGCGCCAGCAGCTTCACTAGCTTCGGGGAGCTGTTTTTT
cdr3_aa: CASSFTSFGELFF

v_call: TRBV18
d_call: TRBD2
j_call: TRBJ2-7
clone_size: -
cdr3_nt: TGTGCCAGCTCACATTCTAGCGGGAGGCCCGAGCAGTACTTC
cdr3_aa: CASSHSSGRPEQYF

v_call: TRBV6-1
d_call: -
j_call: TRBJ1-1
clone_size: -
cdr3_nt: TGTGCCAGCAAGAAGTCGGGGGGCACTGAAGCTTTCTTT
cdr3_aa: CASKKSGGTEAFF

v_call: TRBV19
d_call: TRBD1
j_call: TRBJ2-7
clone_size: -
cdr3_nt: TGTGCCAGTACTGGACAGGCCTACGAGCAGTACTTC
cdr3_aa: CASTGQAYEQYF

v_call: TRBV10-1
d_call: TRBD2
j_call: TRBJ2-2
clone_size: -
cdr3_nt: TGCGCCAGCAGTGAGGGGCGGGAGGGCACCGGGGAGCTGTTTTTT
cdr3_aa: CASSEGREGTGELFF

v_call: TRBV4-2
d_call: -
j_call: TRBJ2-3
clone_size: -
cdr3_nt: TGTGCCAGCAGCCAAGGAGGGGGGGTGGCAGATACACAGTATTTT
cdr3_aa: CASSQGGGVADTQYF

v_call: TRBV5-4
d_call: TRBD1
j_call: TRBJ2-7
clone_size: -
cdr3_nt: TGTGCCAGCAGCTTGGAGGGACAGAGGTCCTACGAGCAGTACTTC
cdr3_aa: CASSLEGQRSYEQYF

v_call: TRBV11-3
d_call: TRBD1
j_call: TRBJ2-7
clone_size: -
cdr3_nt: TGTGCCAGCAGCCGAAAGACAGGGTTCTCCTACGAGCAGTACTTC
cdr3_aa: CASSRKTGFSYEQYF

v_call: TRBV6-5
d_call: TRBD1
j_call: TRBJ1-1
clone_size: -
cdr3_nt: TGTGCCAGCAGTTTAAAAACAGGGGGTTGGACTGAAGCTTTCTTT
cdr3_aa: CASSLKTGGWTEAFF

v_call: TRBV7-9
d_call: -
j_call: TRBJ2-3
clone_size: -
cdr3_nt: TGTGCCAGCAGCCCGGGCACAGATACGCAGTATTTT
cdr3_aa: CASSPGTDTQYF

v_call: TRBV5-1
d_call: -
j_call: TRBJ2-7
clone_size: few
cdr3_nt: TGCGCCAGCAGCTTGACGGGTCCCACCTACGAGCAGTACTTC
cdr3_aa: CASSLTGPTYEQYF

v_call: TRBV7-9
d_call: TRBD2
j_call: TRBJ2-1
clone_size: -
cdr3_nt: TGTGCCAGCAGCTCCGCTGGCGGGAGAGACCCCGAGCAGTTCTTC
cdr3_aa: CASSSAGGRDPEQFF

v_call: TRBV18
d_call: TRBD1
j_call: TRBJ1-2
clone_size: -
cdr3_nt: TGTGCCAGCCTCCGGGACAGGGATGACTATGGCTACACCTTC
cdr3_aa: CASLRDRDDYGYTF

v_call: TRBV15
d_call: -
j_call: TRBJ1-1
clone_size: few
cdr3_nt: TGTGCCACCAGCAGAGATCAATGGGGGCAGGACACTGAAGCTTTCTTT
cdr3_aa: CATSRDQWGQDTEAFF

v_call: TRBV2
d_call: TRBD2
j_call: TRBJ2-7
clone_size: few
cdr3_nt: TGTGCCAGCAGTGGAGGACTAGCGGGATACGACGAGCAGTACTTC
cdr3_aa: CASSGGLAGYDEQYF

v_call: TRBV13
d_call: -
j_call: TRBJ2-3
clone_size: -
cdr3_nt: TGTGCCAGCAGCTCAAGAGGAACGCAGTATTTT
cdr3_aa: CASSSRGTQYF

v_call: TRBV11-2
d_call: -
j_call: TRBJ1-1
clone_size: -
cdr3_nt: TGTGCCAGCAGCCCCTTTCTGGGGGGGACTGAAGCTTTCTTT
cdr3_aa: CASSPFLGGTEAFF

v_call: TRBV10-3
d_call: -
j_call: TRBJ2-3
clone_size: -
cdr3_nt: TGTGCCATCAGTGACTCCGGAGGTTTCGGCGCCGATACGCAGTATTTT
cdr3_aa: CAISDSGGFGADTQYF

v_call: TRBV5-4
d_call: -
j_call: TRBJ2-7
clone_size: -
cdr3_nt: TGTGCCAGCAGCCCCTTAAGGTCCGGACTCAAGTCCTACGAGCAGTACTTC
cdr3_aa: CASSPLRSGLKSYEQYF

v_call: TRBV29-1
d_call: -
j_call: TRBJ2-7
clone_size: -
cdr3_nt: TGCAGCGTTGGTAGTTTTCCCTACGAGCAGTACTTC
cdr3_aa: CSVGSFPYEQYF

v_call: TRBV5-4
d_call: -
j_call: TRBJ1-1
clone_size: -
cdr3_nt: TGTGCCAGCAGCTTCTCCCACTTGCCCACTGAAGCTTTCTTT
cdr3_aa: CASSFSHLPTEAFF